This T cell receptor beta chain comes out of a study of T-cell memory formation after mild COVID-19. Study overall: Across donors, TCR clusters were largely donor specific.

The CDR3 consists of 15 residues. Germline lookup yields CDR1 LGHNA and CDR2 YSLEER. Deletions cut 4 bases from V and 0 bases from J, with 10 bases between. For this clonotype: Antigen: not known.

TCRdb re-called the 5' RACE reads with MiXCR, one entry per CDR3 protein. This table has 200,000 to 250,000 distinct CDR3 sequences, 15% appearing once. General study results and limits: While clones contracting from day 15 to 85 were balanced between CD4 and CD8, later expanders leaned CD4+. Pre-infection memory held some responding clones, suggesting pre-existing cross-reactive T cells responded. The study found contracting CD4+ clones mainly in CM and EM and contracting CD8+ clones in EMRA.

This TCR came from an adult woman who had mild COVID-19 (a few samples of this study predate the infection). Cell type and time point are not known. The sequencing sample was made of PBMCs or a T cell subset sorted from them (not recorded which). The V gene is TRBV4-3, the J gene TRBJ1-5; D uncertain. Written as DNA, the CDR3 is TGCGCCAGCAGCCTTCGGCTTAGTAGCAATCAGCCCCAGCATTTT. This sequence encodes CASSLRLSSNQPQHF.